These 16 T cell receptor beta chains came from one sample sequenced in a study of beta chain features in type 1 diabetes. The study, taken as a whole, reports: All four CD4+ subsets of Type 1 diabetes patients contained TCRB CDR3s that were moderately but significantly shorter.

No antigen is known for these receptors. All of the isolated RNA was reverse transcribed, so expressed TCRB transcripts were sequenced. Clones were read by immunoSEQ multiplex PCR, and TCRdb kept only the in-frame ones, dropping some. The sample gives 550,000 to 850,000 clones, around an eighth of which show up once; about 0.02% is in the top ten. What was sequenced was naive CD4+ T cells from blood. The receptors were gathered from a man aged 18 to 30 with type 1 diabetes.

Only a few counts were recorded for this clone. V gene TRBV15 combines with J gene TRBJ1-2; 10 bases line up with TRBD1. V trimming: 2 bases; J trimming: 6 bases; junction bases outside the gene matches: 9. Germline V gene data show CDR1 as LNHNV and CDR2 as YYDKDF (reference sequence). This CDR3 is 16 amino acids long. The DNA of the CDR3 is TGTGCCACCAGCAGAACCCTTGGCGACAGGGGGCATGGCTACACCTTC. Translation: CATSRTLGDRGHGYTF.

A few counts support this clone. The genes are TRBV5-1 and TRBJ1-4, with TRBD1 identical over 7 bases. Germline V lookup: CDR1 SGHRS, CDR2 YFSETQ. The CDR3 loop spans 14 amino acids. Trimming took 0 bases from V and 7 from J; bases not matched to a gene: 3. The CDR3 region has the DNA TGCGCCAGCAGCTTGGCGACAGGGAGTGAAAAACTGTTTTTT. It translates to CASSLATGSEKLFF.

This clone was seen only a few times. The chain uses TRBV2 and TRBJ2-5, with D possibly matching TRBD2 (6 bases). Germline loops: CDR1 SNHLY, CDR2 FYNNEI. This CDR3 comprises 13 residues. The germline V and J ends were trimmed by 1 base and 5 bases, with 8 bases remaining between them. The CDR3 loop reads CASSEEGRETQYF. Here the CDR3 DNA reads TGTGCCAGCAGTGAAGAAGGGAGGGAGACCCAGTACTTC.

V usage is TRBV13 and J usage is TRBJ2-7; unclear D gene. Germline values: CDR1 PRHDT, CDR2 FYEKMQ (reference sequence). Between the trimmed V and J ends, which lost 2 bases and 2 bases, there was a span of 13 bases. The CDR3 extends over 15 amino acids. CDR3 sequence reads: CASSLRARSTYEQYF. CDR3 coding DNA: TGTGCCAGCAGCTTACGGGCCCGGAGCACCTACGAGCAGTACTTC.

Turning to this clone: This same CDR3 is encoded by further DNA sequences in the sample. The genes are TRBV7-2 and TRBJ1-3; D call uncertain. The CDR3 totals 14 residues. Germline CDR1 and CDR2: SGHTA and FQGNSA. Trimming removed 4 bases from V and 0 bases from J, with 7 bases in between. CDR3 region: CASSSGLSGNTIYF. The CDR3 region has the DNA TGTGCCAGCAGCTCGGGCCTCTCTGGAAACACCATATATTTT.

This sequence joins TRBV2 and TRBJ1-1, with a weak D call TRBD1 (6 bases). The CDR3 loop spans 14 amino acids. CDR1 and CDR2 from the germline V gene are SNHLY and FYNNEI. Trimming took 7 bases from V and 0 from J, leaving 12 bases between them. The CDR3 DNA reads as TGTGCCAGCATCATGGACAGTTTGAACACTGAAGCTTTCTTT. Translation gives CASIMDSLNTEAFF.

This clone was seen once. J is TRBJ2-7 and V is TRBV5-6, with 7 nucleotides matching TRBD1. Losses at the gene ends were 4 bases for V and 4 bases for J; bases not matched to a gene: 11. The CDR3 covers 15 residues. CDR1 is SGHDT and CDR2 is YYEEEE in the germline V gene. The CDR3 sequence: CASSRRTGATYEQYF. The CDR3 nucleotides read TGTGCCAGCAGCCGGCGGACAGGAGCTACTTACGAGCAGTACTTC. The whole variable domain, filled in from reference TRBV5-6 and TRBJ2-7, reads DAGVTQSPTHLIKTRGQQVTLRCSPKSGHDTVSWYQQALGQGPQFIFQYYEEEERQRGNFPDRFSGHQFPNYSSELNVNALLLGDSALYLCASSRRTGATYEQYFGPGTRLTVT.

V usage is TRBV10-3 and J usage is TRBJ2-3; D unclear. CDR3 length equals 13 residues. CDR1 ENHRY and CDR2 SYGVKD come from the germline V gene. V was trimmed by 6 bases and J by 2 bases, leaving 9 bases between them. The CDR3 region is CAIRPPATDTQYF. For the CDR3, the DNA is TGTGCCATCAGGCCGCCAGCCACAGATACGCAGTATTTT.

V gene TRBV6-4 combines with J gene TRBJ2-3, with D possibly matching TRBD1 (6 bases). Trimming took off 6 bases at V and 2 bases at J, with 12 bases between the two ends. Germline CDR1 and CDR2: MRHNA and SNTAGT. The CDR3 totals 14 residues. Written as DNA, the CDR3 is TGTGCCAGCAGGAAGCAGGGGAACACAGATACGCAGTATTTT. It encodes CASRKQGNTDTQYF.

This clone was counted only a few times. The chain uses TRBV7-2 and TRBJ2-5; no clear D gene. Trimming left V 1 base short and J 2 bases short, with 11 bases between. Germline V gene lookup returns CDR1 SGHTA and CDR2 FQGNSA. The CDR3 spans 15 residues. The CDR3, as DNA: TGTGCCAGCAGCTTAGGGGCTTCCAAACAAGAGACCCAGTACTTC. Amino acids: CASSLGASKQETQYF.

V usage is TRBV2 and J usage is TRBJ1-1; no clear D. Germline loops: CDR1 SNHLY, CDR2 FYNNEI. The V end was cut by 5 bases, the J end by 1 base, with 8 bases between. This CDR3 has 13 residues. The CDR3 bases are TGTGCCAGCAGTTCCAGACGGAACACTGAAGCTTTCTTT. Its protein product is CASSSRRNTEAFF.

The sample holds a few counts of this clone. This chain joins TRBV10-3 and TRBJ2-7; the D gene is possibly TRBD1 (6 bases). Trimming removed 4 bases at V and 2 bases at J, with 15 bases between. Looked up from germline, CDR1 is ENHRY and CDR2 is SYGVKD. This CDR3 is 15 amino acids long. The CDR3 region has the DNA TGTGCCATCAGTGCGGTTCCAGGGGTTGCCTACGAGCAGTACTTC. As protein: CAISAVPGVAYEQYF.

The chain recombines TRBV10-3 with TRBJ2-1; D could derive from TRBD1 or TRBD2 (6 bases each). Trimming took 7 bases from V and 7 from J, leaving 20 bases between them. There are 15 residues in the CDR3. Germline V gives CDR1 ENHRY, CDR2 SYGVKD. CDR3 sequence (DNA): TGTGCCATCACCGTCGGGGGCGAGGCAAGGAATGAGCAGTTCTTC. Residues: CAITVGGEARNEQFF.

This clone was seen only a few times. The chain recombines TRBV19 with TRBJ2-4; the match to TRBD1 covers 10 bases. Per germline, CDR1 LNHDA and CDR2 SQIVND (reference sequence). CDR3 length equals 18 residues. V was pared by 3 bases and J by 0 bases, with 8 bases of the junction left unmatched. The chain's CDR3 is CASSIRDRGRGAKNIQYF. CDR3 sequence (DNA): TGTGCCAGTAGTATCCGAGACAGGGGGCGCGGAGCCAAAAACATTCAGTACTTC.

A few counts support this clone. The chain links TRBV18 to TRBJ2-7, with D tentatively TRBD1 (7 bases). Germline CDR1 reads KGHSH; CDR2 reads LQKENI. The V end was cut by 5 bases, the J end by 6 bases, with 14 bases between. This CDR3 region has 13 residues. The CDR3 spells CASSEGAGREQYF. The DNA of the CDR3 is TGTGCCAGCTCAGAGGGGGCGGGACGCGAGCAGTACTTC.

V gene TRBV5-4 combines with J gene TRBJ1-6; 9 nucleotides match TRBD1. V shed 3 bases and J 6 bases; nucleotides not matched to a gene: 4. The germline gives CDR1 SGHNT, CDR2 YYREEE (reference sequence). The CDR3 is 15 residues long. The CDR3 DNA sequence: TGTGCCAGCAGCTCACAGGGGGCGGGTAATTCACCCCTCCACTTT. The encoded protein is CASSSQGAGNSPLHF.